This TCR beta chain is from a study of T cell responses to AZD1222 COVID-19 vaccine. General study findings and limits: Targeting of unmutated variant regions was reportedly seen in nearly half of spike-specific TCRs. In a largely white British group with more females than males, clonal diversity was possibly underestimated.

With V trimmed by 1 base and J by 7 bases, 7 bases remained unmatched. Germline CDR1 is SQVTM and CDR2 is ANQGSEA. This CDR3 has 14 residues. Comment on this clone: What it recognizes is unknown.

The table came from immunoSEQ multiplex PCR; TCRdb's copy has only in-frame clones and leaves some out. This repertoire shows about 170,000 clones, roughly 92% found once; its top ten account for around 1.7%. This rearrangement joins TRBV29-1 to TRBJ2-7; TRBD1 matches 10 bases. Sequencing was performed on peripheral blood, taken on day 0 of AZD1222 vaccination. The sequence was collected from an adult in good health. The CDR3 loop is CSVEVIGTGVEQYF. The CDR3 coding sequence is TGCAGCGTTGAAGTTATCGGGACAGGGGTGGAGCAGTACTTC.